This T cell receptor beta chain was documented in a study of T cells in localized non-small cell lung cancer. CDR1 is SGHVS and CDR2 is FQNEAQ in the germline V gene. The trim removed 8 bases at V and 5 bases at J, leaving 5 bases unmatched. CDR3 length: 13 amino acids. Clones were sequenced by immunoSEQ multiplex PCR, and TCRdb holds only the in-frame ones, with some missing. Among around 990 clones, around 23% were seen once, and the ten largest hold over 9.5%. In this sample, this clone turned up a few times. The clonotype originates from a woman aged 40 to 75 with stage III lung adenocarcinoma. This rearrangement joins TRBV7-8 to TRBJ2-2; 7 bases are shared with TRBD2. Sample: normal lung tissue next to the tumor, taken before any cancer treatment. CDR3 loop: CASSREWTGELFF. Written as DNA, the CDR3 is TGTGCCAGCTCGCGGGAGTGGACCGGGGAGCTGTTTTTT.